This T cell receptor beta chain was recovered during a study of blood T cell repertoires in COVID-19. CDR1 SGHDN and CDR2 FVKESK come from the germline V gene. The V and J ends lost 4 bases and 7 bases respectively, with 16 bases between them. CDR3 size: 15 residues. This clone was observed a single time. TCRdb's copy holds only in-frame clones and misses some; the assay was immunoSEQ multiplex PCR. This repertoire shows around 300,000 clones, around 88% found once; its top ten account for roughly 1.7%. The chain carries TRBV14 and TRBJ1-4; possibly TRBD1 for D (5 bases). Sequencing was carried out using peripheral blood. The source is a young woman with COVID-19, enrolled during active disease. CDR3 protein: CASSRDWGGAEKLFF. For the CDR3, the DNA is TGTGCCAGCAGCCGAGATTGGGGGGGAGCTGAAAAACTGTTTTTT. Full variable domain (rest looked up from reference TRBV14 and TRBJ1-4): EAGVTQFPSHSVIEKGQTVTLRCDPISGHDNLYWYRRVMGKEIKFLLHFVKESKQDESGMPNNRFLAERTGGTYSTLKVQPAELEDSGVYFCASSRDWGGAEKLFFGSGTQLSVL.